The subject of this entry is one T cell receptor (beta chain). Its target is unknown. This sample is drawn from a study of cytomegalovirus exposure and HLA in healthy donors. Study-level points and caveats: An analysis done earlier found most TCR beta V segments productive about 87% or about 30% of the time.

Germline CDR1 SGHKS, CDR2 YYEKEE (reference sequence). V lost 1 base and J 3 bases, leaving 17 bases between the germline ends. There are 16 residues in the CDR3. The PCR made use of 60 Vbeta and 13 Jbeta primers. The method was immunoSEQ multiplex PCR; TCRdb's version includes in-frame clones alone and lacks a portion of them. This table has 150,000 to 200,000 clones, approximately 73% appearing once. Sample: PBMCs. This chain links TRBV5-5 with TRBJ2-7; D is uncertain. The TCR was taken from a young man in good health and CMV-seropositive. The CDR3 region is CASSLIPAHSNYEQYF. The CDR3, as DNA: TGTGCCAGCAGCTTGATCCCCGCTCACAGTAACTACGAGCAGTACTTC. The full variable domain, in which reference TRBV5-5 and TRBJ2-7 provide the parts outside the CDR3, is DAGVTQSPTHLIKTRGQQVTLRCSPISGHKSVSWYQQVLGQGPQFIFQYYEKEERGRGNFPDRFSARQFPNYSSELNVNALLLGDSALYLCASSLIPAHSNYEQYFGPGTRLTVT.